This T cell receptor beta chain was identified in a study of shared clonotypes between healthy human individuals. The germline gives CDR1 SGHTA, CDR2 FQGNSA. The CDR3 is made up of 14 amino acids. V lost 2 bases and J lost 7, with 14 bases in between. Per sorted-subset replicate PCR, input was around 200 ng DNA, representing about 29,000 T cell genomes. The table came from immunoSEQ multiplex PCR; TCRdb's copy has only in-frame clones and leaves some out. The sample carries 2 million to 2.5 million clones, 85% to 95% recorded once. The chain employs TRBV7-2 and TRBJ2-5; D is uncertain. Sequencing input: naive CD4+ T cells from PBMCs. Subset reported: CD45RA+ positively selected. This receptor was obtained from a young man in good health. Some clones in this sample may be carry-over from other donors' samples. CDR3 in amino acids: CASSLMSGEWTQYF. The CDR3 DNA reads TGTGCCAGCAGCTTAATGTCCGGAGAGTGGACCCAGTACTTC.